A single sample is the source of the 21 T cell receptor beta chains below, sequenced in a study of OX40 agonist ivuxolimab in advanced cancers. Using immunoSEQ multiplex PCR, the repertoire was profiled, and TCRdb retains in-frame clones only, with some absent. Found here are under 50,000 clones, about 90% of them singletons; the top ten hold over 0.35%. Sequenced here: CD4+ or CD8+ T cells sorted from blood, sampled in a trial of the OX40 agonist ivuxolimab. These receptors were collected from an adult with an advanced solid tumor such as melanoma, head and neck, liver or kidney cancer.

This clone was recorded a few times. The chain links TRBV6-5 to TRBJ1-5, with 8 bases matching TRBD1. The CDR3 extends over 14 amino acids. With V trimmed by 6 bases and J by 3 bases, 4 bases remained unmatched. Germline V gene data show CDR1 as MNHEY and CDR2 as SVGAGI. CDR3 region: CASRRTGLNQPQHF. The CDR3 nucleotides read TGTGCCAGCAGACGGACAGGGCTCAATCAGCCCCAGCATTTT.

The chain joins TRBV5-1 to TRBJ2-2; unclear D gene. This CDR3 comprises 16 residues. Per germline, CDR1 SGHRS and CDR2 YFSETQ. V was shortened by 1 base and J by 5 bases, with 15 bases between the two germline ends. CDR3 DNA sequence: TGCGCCAGCAGCTTGTCCGACCCCCCTTGGACCGGGGAGCTGTTTTTT. It encodes CASSLSDPPWTGELFF. Complete variable domain (other parts from reference TRBV5-1 and TRBJ2-2): KAGVTQTPRYLIKTRGQQVTLSCSPISGHRSVSWYQQTPGQGLQFLFEYFSETQRNKGNFPGRFSGRQFSNSRSEMNVSTLELGDSALYLCASSLSDPPWTGELFFGEGSRLTVL.

The rearrangement joins TRBV18 to TRBJ2-1; 12 bases are shared with TRBD2. Trimming cost V 3 bases and J 9 bases; bases outside gene matches: 6. CDR1 and CDR2 from the germline V gene are KGHSH and LQKENI. The CDR3 has 15 amino acids. CDR3 sequence: CASSPELAGGGEQFF. The CDR3 nucleotides are TGTGCCAGCTCACCGGAACTAGCGGGGGGTGGTGAGCAGTTCTTC.

The chain links TRBV27 to TRBJ1-5, with D uncertain. Trimming took off 6 bases at V and 6 bases at J, with 15 bases between the two ends. The CDR3 has 14 residues. Germline V gene data show CDR1 as MNHEY and CDR2 as SMNVEV (reference sequence). CDR3 DNA sequence: TGTGCCAGCAGGCCAGGACGCAGCGGTCAGCCCCAGCATTTT. Translation gives CASRPGRSGQPQHF.

This chain joins TRBV6-5 and TRBJ2-5, with no clear D. Germline lookup yields CDR1 MNHEY and CDR2 SVGAGI. The length of the CDR3 is 14 residues. V lost 1 base, J lost 2 bases, and 8 bases lay in between. The CDR3 spells CASSYWAAQETQYF. Here the CDR3 DNA reads TGTGCCAGCAGTTACTGGGCAGCTCAAGAGACCCAGTACTTC.

This chain connects TRBV6-5 to TRBJ1-2; 8 bases agree with TRBD1. CDR1 and CDR2 (germline): MNHEY, SVGAGI. This CDR3 region has 13 residues. The ends lost 5 bases at V and 7 bases at J; junction bases unmatched: 6. In DNA, the CDR3 is TGTGCCAGCAGTAGTGGACAGGGCCCTGGCTACACCTTC. It codes for CASSSGQGPGYTF.

This clone has only a few counts. This chain uses TRBV6-1 with TRBJ1-5; possible D gene TRBD1, 5 bases. V lost 5 bases and J lost 6, with 11 bases in between. The CDR3 length is 13 residues. The germline V gene has CDR1 MNHNS and CDR2 SASEGT. The CDR3 coding sequence is TGTGCCAGCAGTATCGGCAGGGTTCAGCCCCAGCATTTT. It translates to CASSIGRVQPQHF.

The DNA for the CDR3 is TGCGCCAGCAGCTTGGAGGGGAGGAAAGATGAGCAGTTCTTC. Its translation is CASSLEGRKDEQFF. The chain uses TRBV5-1 and TRBJ2-1, with D perhaps matching TRBD2 (6 bases). This CDR3 is 14 amino acids long. The germline CDR1 and CDR2 sequences are SGHRS and YFSETQ. Trimming shortened V by 0 bases and J by 8 bases, and 12 bases separated the two germline ends. Looking up the rest from reference TRBV5-1 and TRBJ2-1 gives the full variable domain: KAGVTQTPRYLIKTRGQQVTLSCSPISGHRSVSWYQQTPGQGLQFLFEYFSETQRNKGNFPGRFSGRQFSNSRSEMNVSTLELGDSALYLCASSLEGRKDEQFFGPGTRLTVL.

CDR3 DNA: TGTGCCAGCGCGACAGGGGCCCATCAGCCCCAGCATTTT. Amino acids: CASATGAHQPQHF. This rearrangement joins TRBV7-8 to TRBJ1-5, with TRBD1 matching over 8 bases. The CDR3 has 13 residues. V lost 8 bases, J lost 5 bases, and 5 bases stayed unmatched. Germline assignment: CDR1 SGHVS and CDR2 FQNEAQ.

This clone occurred a few times. V gene TRBV6-5 combines with J gene TRBJ1-1; possible D gene TRBD1, 5 bases. The CDR3 contains 15 residues. Trimming left V 0 bases short and J 5 bases short, with 13 bases between. CDR1 and CDR2 from the germline V gene are MNHEY and SVGAGI. Written as DNA, the CDR3 is TGTGCCAGCAGTTACTCGGTCTGGGGCGAGACTGAAGCTTTCTTT. It encodes CASSYSVWGETEAFF.

The chain is built from TRBV30 and TRBJ2-3; D might be TRBD1 or TRBD2, each matching 7 bases. The CDR3 extends over 13 amino acids. Germline V gene data show CDR1 as GTSNPN and CDR2 as SVGIG (reference sequence). Trimming took off 5 bases at V and 4 bases at J, with 13 bases between the two ends. The CDR3: CAWSQGGADTQYF. The CDR3 DNA reads as TGTGCCTGGTCCCAGGGGGGGGCAGATACGCAGTATTTT. Full variable domain (missing parts from reference TRBV30 and TRBJ2-3): SQTIHQWPATLVQPVGSPLSLECTVEGTSNPNLYWYRQAAGRGLQLLFYSVGIGQISSEVPQNLSASRPQDRQFILSSKKLLLSDSGFYLCAWSQGGADTQYFGPGTRLTVL.

The V gene is TRBV5-5, the J gene TRBJ1-1, with D perhaps TRBD1 (5 bases). This CDR3 region has 12 residues. The germline V gene encodes CDR1 SGHKS and CDR2 YYEKEE (reference sequence). V dropped 0 bases and J dropped 11 bases, with 11 bases sitting between them. CDR3 sequence reads: CASSLAGGGAFF. The CDR3 DNA reads TGTGCCAGCAGCTTGGCCGGGGGTGGGGCTTTCTTT.

The J gene is TRBJ1-2, the V gene TRBV18; D is perhaps TRBD1 (5 bases). Germline V gene sequence: CDR1 KGHSH, CDR2 LQKENI. The CDR3 spans 14 residues. Trimming shortened V by 3 bases and J by 4 bases, and 12 bases separated the two germline ends. The CDR3 protein is CASSPDNGGYGYTF. The CDR3 DNA reads TGTGCCAGCTCACCGGACAACGGGGGCTATGGCTACACCTTC.

This clone was observed a single time. The chain couples TRBV5-1 to TRBJ1-6; TRBD1 might be the D (6 bases). This CDR3 contains 15 residues. CDR1 is SGHRS, CDR2 YFSETQ, per germline. Between the trimmed V and J ends, which lost 1 base and 7 bases, there was a span of 12 bases. CDR3 bases: TGCGCCAGCAGCTTGAGTGAGGGGGGGAATTCACCCCTCCACTTT. Translation gives CASSLSEGGNSPLHF.

The chain has TRBV5-1 and TRBJ1-1, with D tentatively TRBD1 (5 bases). V lost 3 bases to trimming and J lost 4 bases, with 13 bases between them. The CDR3 length is 14 residues. The germline V gene encodes CDR1 SGHRS and CDR2 YFSETQ. In DNA, the CDR3 is TGCGCCAGCAGCTCCCCGGAGGGGCGCACTGAAGCTTTCTTT. It is translated as CASSSPEGRTEAFF.

This sequence joins TRBV28 and TRBJ2-7, with TRBD2 matching over 7 bases. Trimming at V came to 8 bases and at J to 7 bases, leaving 5 bases not matched to a gene. The CDR3 extends over 11 amino acids. Per the germline V gene, CDR1 is MDHEN and CDR2 is SYDVKM. The CDR3 DNA reads TGTGCCAGCCGGGGGGTGAGGGAGCAGTACTTC. Its translation: CASRGVREQYF.

This rearrangement joins TRBV19 to TRBJ2-3, with TRBD2 identical over 15 bases. V lost 5 bases, J lost 3 bases, and 9 bases stayed unmatched. The CDR3 is made up of 18 amino acids. CDR1 LNHDA and CDR2 SQIVND come from the germline V gene (reference sequence). The CDR3 bases are TGTGCCAGTAGTGTCGGACTAGCGGGAGGGCCACGGACAGATACGCAGTATTTT. Amino acid sequence: CASSVGLAGGPRTDTQYF. The full variable domain, its missing parts supplied by reference TRBV19 and TRBJ2-3, is DGGITQSPKYLFRKEGQNVTLSCEQNLNHDAMYWYRQDPGQGLRLIYYSQIVNDFQKGDIAEGYSVSREKKESFPLTVTSAQKNPTAFYLCASSVGLAGGPRTDTQYFGPGTRLTVL.

The sample holds a few counts of this clone. The V gene is TRBV7-8, the J gene TRBJ1-6; 8 nucleotides line up with TRBD1. Germline-derived CDR1 and CDR2 are SGHVS and FQNEAQ. The CDR3 has 15 residues. After removal of 6 bases from V and 5 bases from J, the junction contained 6 bases not matched to a gene. CDR3: CASSPGQGDNSPLHF. As DNA, the CDR3 is TGTGCCAGCAGTCCTGGACAGGGAGATAATTCACCCCTCCACTTT.

The gene calls are TRBV7-9 and TRBJ1-1; no clear D. The CDR3 is 13 amino acids. The ends were cut back, 1 base at V and 2 bases at J, with 5 bases in the middle. Germline V gene sequence: CDR1 SEHNR, CDR2 FQNEAQ (reference sequence). CDR3 sequence: CASSLGTNTEAFF. The CDR3 region has the DNA TGTGCCAGCAGCTTAGGAACAAACACTGAAGCTTTCTTT.

This clone was seen a few times. The rearrangement uses TRBV7-6 and TRBJ1-6; no reliable D call. Trimming removed 5 bases at V and 6 bases at J, with 11 bases between. The CDR3 extends over 14 amino acids. CDR1 and CDR2 from the germline V gene are SGHVS and FNYEAQ. This chain's CDR3 is CASSTEGGNSPLHF. The CDR3 DNA is TGTGCCAGCAGCACCGAGGGCGGTAATTCACCCCTCCACTTT.

The chain carries TRBV10-1 and TRBJ2-5; TRBD1 is a possible D gene (5 bases). The V and J ends lost 10 bases and 4 bases respectively, with 16 bases between them. The CDR3 has 13 amino acids. Germline V gene data show CDR1 as WNHNN and CDR2 as SYGVQD (reference sequence). DNA for the CDR3: TGCGCCACAGTAGGGGTTTCTATAGAGACCCAGTACTTC. It encodes CATVGVSIETQYF.